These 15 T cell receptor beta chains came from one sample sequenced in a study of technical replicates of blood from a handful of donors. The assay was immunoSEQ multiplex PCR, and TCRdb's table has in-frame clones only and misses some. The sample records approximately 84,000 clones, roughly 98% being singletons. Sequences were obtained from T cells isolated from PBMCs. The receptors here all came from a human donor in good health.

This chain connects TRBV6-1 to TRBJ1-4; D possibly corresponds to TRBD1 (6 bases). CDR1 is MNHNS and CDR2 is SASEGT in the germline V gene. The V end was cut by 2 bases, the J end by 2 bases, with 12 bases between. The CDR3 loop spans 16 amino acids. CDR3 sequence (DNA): TGTGCCAGCAGTGAAAATCCAGGGGCGACTAATGAAAAACTGTTTTTT. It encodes CASSENPGATNEKLFF.

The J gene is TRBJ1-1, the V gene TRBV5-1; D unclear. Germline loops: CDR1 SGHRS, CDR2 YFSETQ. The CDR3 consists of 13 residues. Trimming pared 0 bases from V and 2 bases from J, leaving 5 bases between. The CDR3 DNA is TGCGCCAGCAGCTTGGATCCTAACACTGAAGCTTTCTTT. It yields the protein CASSLDPNTEAFF.

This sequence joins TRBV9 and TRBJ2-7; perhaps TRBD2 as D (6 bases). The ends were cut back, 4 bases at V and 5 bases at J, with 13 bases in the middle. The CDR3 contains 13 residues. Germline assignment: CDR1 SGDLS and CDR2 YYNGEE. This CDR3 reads CASSLYGGHEQYF. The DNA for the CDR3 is TGTGCCAGCAGCTTATACGGAGGGCACGAGCAGTACTTC.

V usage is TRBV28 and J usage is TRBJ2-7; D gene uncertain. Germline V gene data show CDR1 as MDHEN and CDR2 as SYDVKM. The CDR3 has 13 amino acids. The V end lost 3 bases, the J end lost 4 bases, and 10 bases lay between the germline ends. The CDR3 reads CASSFPPFYEQYF. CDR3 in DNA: TGTGCCAGCAGTTTTCCTCCTTTTTACGAGCAGTACTTC.

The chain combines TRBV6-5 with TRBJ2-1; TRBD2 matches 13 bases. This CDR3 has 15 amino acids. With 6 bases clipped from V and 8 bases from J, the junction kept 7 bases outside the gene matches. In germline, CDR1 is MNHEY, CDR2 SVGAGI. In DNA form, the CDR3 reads TGTGCCAGCAGGCTGGGACTAGCGGGATGGGATGAGCAGTTCTTC. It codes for CASRLGLAGWDEQFF.

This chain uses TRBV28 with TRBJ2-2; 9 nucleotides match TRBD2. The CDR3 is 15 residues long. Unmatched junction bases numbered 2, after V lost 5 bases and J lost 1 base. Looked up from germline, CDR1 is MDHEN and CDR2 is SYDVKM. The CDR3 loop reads CASSLAGKNTGELFF. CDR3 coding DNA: TGTGCCAGCAGTCTAGCGGGGAAGAACACCGGGGAGCTGTTTTTT.

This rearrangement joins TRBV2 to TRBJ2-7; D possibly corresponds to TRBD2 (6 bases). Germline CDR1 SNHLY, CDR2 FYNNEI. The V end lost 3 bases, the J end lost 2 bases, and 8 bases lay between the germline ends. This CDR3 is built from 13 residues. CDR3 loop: CASSEGGTYEQYF. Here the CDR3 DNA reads TGTGCCAGCAGTGAGGGGGGTACCTACGAGCAGTACTTC.

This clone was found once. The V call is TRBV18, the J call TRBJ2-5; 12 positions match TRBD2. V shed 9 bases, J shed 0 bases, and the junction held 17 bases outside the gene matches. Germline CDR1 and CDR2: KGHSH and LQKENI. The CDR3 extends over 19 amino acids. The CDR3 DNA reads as TGTGCCAGTCTAAGTTTGACTAGCGGGGGAGCGACACACCAAGAGACCCAGTACTTC. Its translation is CASLSLTSGGATHQETQYF. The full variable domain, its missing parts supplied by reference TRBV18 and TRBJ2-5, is NAGVMQNPRHLVRRRGQEARLRCSPMKGHSHVYWYRQLPEEGLKFMVYLQKENIIDESGMPKERFSAEFPKEGPSILRIQQVVRGDSAAYFCASLSLTSGGATHQETQYFGPGTRLLVL.

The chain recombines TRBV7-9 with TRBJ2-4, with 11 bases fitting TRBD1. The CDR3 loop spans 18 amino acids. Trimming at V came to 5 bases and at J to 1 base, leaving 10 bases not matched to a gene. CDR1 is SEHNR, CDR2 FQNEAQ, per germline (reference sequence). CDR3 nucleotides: TGTGCCAGCAGCCCCGGGACAGGGGGGGGATCGGCCAAAAACATTCAGTACTTC. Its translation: CASSPGTGGGSAKNIQYF.

The CDR3 sequence is CASSSLALTRNEQFF. CDR3 DNA sequence: TGTGCCAGCAGCTCGCTAGCGCTCACTAGGAATGAGCAGTTCTTC. V is TRBV7-2 and J is TRBJ2-1, with D maybe TRBD2 (6 bases). CDR3 size: 15 residues. V lost 4 bases, J lost 7 bases, and 17 bases lay in between. In germline, CDR1 is SGHTA, CDR2 FQGNSA.

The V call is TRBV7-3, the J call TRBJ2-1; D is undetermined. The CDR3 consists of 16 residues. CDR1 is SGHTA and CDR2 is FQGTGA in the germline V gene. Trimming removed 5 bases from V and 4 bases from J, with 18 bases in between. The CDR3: CASSPRRFSTYNEQFF. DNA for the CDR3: TGTGCCAGCAGCCCCCGCAGGTTTTCGACGTACAATGAGCAGTTCTTC.

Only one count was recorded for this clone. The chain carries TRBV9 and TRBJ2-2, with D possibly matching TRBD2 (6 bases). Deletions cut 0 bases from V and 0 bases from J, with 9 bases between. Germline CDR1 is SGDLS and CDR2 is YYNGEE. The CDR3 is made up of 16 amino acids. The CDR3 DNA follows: TGTGCCAGCAGCGTAGGGGCGGGACCGAACACCGGGGAGCTGTTTTTT. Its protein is CASSVGAGPNTGELFF.

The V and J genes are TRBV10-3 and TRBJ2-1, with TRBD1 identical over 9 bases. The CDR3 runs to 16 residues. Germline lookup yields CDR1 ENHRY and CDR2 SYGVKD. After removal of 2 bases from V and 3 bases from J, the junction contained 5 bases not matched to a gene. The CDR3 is CAISERDRGYYNEQFF. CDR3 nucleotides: TGTGCCATCAGTGAGCGAGACAGGGGGTACTACAATGAGCAGTTCTTC.

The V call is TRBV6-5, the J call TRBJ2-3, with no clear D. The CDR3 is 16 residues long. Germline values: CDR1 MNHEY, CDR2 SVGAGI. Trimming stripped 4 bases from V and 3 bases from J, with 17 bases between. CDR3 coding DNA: TGTGCCAGCAGTTCCGACACGCCGGTGTCGACAGATACGCAGTATTTT. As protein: CASSSDTPVSTDTQYF.

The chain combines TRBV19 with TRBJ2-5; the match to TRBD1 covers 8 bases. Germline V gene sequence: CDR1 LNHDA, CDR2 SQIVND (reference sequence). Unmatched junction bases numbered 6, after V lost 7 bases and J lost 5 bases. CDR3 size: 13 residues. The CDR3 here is CASTPGGWETQYF. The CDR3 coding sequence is TGTGCCAGTACCCCAGGGGGCTGGGAGACCCAGTACTTC.